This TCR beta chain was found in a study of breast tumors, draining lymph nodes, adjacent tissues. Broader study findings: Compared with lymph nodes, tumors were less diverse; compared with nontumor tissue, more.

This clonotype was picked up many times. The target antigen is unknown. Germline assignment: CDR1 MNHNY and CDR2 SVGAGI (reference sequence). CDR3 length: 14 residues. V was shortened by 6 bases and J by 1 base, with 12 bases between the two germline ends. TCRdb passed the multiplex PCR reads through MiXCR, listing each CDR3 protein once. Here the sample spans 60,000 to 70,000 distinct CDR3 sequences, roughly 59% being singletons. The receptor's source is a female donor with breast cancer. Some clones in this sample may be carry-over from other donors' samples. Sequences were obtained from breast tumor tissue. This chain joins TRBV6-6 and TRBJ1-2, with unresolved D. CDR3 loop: CASRGRTFNYGYTF. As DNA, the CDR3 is TGTGCCAGCAGGGGCAGAACCTTTAACTATGGCTACACCTTC.